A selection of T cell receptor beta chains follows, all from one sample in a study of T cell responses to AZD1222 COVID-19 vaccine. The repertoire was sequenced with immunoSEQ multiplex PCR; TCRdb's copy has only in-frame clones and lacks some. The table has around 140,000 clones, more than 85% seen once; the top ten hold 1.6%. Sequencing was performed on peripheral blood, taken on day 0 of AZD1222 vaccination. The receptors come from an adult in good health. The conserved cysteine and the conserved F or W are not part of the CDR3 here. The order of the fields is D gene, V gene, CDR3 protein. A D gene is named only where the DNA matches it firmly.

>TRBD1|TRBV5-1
ASRGTGGGEQY
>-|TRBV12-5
ASGPNSPGT
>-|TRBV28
ASSANPFSGGGGQWSWYEQY
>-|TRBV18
ASSPPVRGLYNEQF
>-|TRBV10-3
ATEGGSGELF
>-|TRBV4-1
ASTRRGDNQPQH
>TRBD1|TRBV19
ASSSDRSSGNTIY
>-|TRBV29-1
SVGGIVDYEQY
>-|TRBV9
ASSVADSLYEQY
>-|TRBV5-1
ASSFPEETQY
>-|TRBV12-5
ASGLTGGNQPQH
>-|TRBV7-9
ASSSSGRLNTEAF
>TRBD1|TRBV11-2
ASSPDRGNTEAF
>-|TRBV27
ASSPDGADTQY
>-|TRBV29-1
SVGDRLYEQY
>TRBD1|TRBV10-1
ASSELQGANGPRDSPLH
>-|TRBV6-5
ASSRRQNELF
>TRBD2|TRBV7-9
ASSQHSGGPREQY
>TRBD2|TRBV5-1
ASSRHGSGGGNEQF
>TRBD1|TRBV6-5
ASTRTGSYEQY
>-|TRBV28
ASSPGTENQPQH
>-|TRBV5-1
ASSLIPPDTDTQY
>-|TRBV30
AWSAIPTREQY
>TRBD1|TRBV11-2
ASSKEQGAETGELF
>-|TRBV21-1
ASSENTEAF
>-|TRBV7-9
ASSPWYEGDSNQPQH
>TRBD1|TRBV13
ASSLGQGVSPLH
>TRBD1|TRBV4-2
ASSHAGQGEYGYT
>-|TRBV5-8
ASSSLGGDEQF
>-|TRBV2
ASSPGRQSGNTIY
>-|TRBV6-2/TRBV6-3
ASSVGEKLF
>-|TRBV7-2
ASSLAKTQY
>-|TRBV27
ASSQSRESWYGYT
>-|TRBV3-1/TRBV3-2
ASSQAEGLGYT
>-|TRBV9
ASSVVPAETQY
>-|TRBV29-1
SVDLRKVGQAF
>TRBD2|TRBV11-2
ASSPITGGLARGYNEQF
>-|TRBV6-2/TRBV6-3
ASSYAGRSTEAF
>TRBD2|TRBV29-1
SVPSLSLAGGAASEQF
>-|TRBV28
ASSQPQGLSSYEQY
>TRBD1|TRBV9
ASSPTGTPNTEAF
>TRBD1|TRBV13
ASSLADRVNYGYT
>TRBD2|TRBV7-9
ASSFTSGRYTGELF
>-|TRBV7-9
ASSFLSPGLASYEQY
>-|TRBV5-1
ASSSGISDTQY
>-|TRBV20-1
SALFRETQY
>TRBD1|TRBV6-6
ASKIGQGAYEQY
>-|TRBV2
ASSLQQGIGTDTQY
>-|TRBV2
ASRAGQYNEQF
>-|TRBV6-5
ASTKGILNYGYT
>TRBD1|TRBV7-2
ASSLVNTGGLVANEKLF
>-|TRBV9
ASSPTDGGAHTEAF
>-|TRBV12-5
ASGLLSGMPQETQY
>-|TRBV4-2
ASSQEPSGYT
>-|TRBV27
ASSLEDSGTEAF
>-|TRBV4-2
ASSQPGRPYEQY
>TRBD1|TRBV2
ASRGQGASGYT